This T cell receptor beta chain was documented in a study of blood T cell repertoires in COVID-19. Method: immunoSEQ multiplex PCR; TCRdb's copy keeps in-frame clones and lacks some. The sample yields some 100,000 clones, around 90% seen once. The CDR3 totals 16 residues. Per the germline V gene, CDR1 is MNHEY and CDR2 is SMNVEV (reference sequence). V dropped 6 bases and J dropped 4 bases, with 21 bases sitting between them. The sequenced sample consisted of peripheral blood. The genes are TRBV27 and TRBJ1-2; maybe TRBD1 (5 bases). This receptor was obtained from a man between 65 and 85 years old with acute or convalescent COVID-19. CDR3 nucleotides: TGTGCCAGCAGGCCCCTCGGGGGGACGGACTCCTATGGCTACACCTTC. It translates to CASRPLGGTDSYGYTF.